These T cell receptor beta chains were read from a single sample in a study of a mutant IDH1 vaccine in newly diagnosed glioma. Libraries were prepared by immunoSEQ multiplex PCR; TCRdb keeps only in-frame clonotypes and omits some of them. Here the sample spans tens of thousands of clones, around 84% being singletons. Antigens for these TCRs are unknown. Material: PBMCs, obtained from a glioma patient whose treatment included an IDH1 peptide vaccine. These receptor sequences come from a woman aged 18-30 years with glioma. Each CDR3 is given with its conserved first and last residue. D genes are given only for firm matches. Some rows have no size entry. The others give once, few or many, or a class for an expanded clone.

TGTGCCAGCAGCCCCCCAATAGGCACTGAAGCTTTCTTT CASSPPIGTEAFF NA TRBV11-2 NA TRBJ1-1
TGTGCCAGCAGCTTAGCGGCTAGCGGGACCTCCGGTGAGCAGTTCTTC CASSLAASGTSGEQFF NA TRBV11-2 TRBD2 TRBJ2-1
TGTGCCATCCGGACAGGGGCAATGAACACTGAAGCTTTCTTT CAIRTGAMNTEAFF NA TRBV10-3 TRBD1 TRBJ1-1
TGTGCCAGCAGCTTTCGAGCGGGGGGCACCTACGAGCAGTACTTC CASSFRAGGTYEQYF few TRBV9 TRBD2 TRBJ2-7
TGTGCCAGCAGTTACCGGGACGGGGGCGGAAACACCATATATTTT CASSYRDGGGNTIYF NA TRBV6-5 NA TRBJ1-3
TGTGCCAGCAGCTTAGCCCAGTATGACAACACCATATATTTT CASSLAQYDNTIYF NA TRBV7-9 NA TRBJ1-3
TGTGCCAGTAGTTCACAGGGCGGATCTGGAAACACCATATATTTT CASSSQGGSGNTIYF NA TRBV19 NA TRBJ1-3
TGTGCCAGCAGCTTTCTTCACGGGGGCCTTCGGAATGAGCAGTTCTTC CASSFLHGGLRNEQFF NA TRBV11-2 NA TRBJ2-1
TGTGCCAGCAGCCAAGCGCGGCTAGCTCCAGAGACCCAGTACTTC CASSQARLAPETQYF NA TRBV14 NA TRBJ2-5
TGTGCCTGGAGAGACTCAGGGAATCAGCCCCAGCATTTT CAWRDSGNQPQHF few TRBV30 NA TRBJ1-5
TGTGCCAGCACCCCGTTTCCGGGCGGTGTGGAAAAACTGTTTTTT CASTPFPGGVEKLFF once TRBV27 NA TRBJ1-4
TGTGCCAGCAGTGACATGCGGGGGCGCGCCGGGGAGCTGTTTTTT CASSDMRGRAGELFF NA TRBV6-1 NA TRBJ2-2
TGTGCCAGCAGTGTGGGGACAGGGGAAGGATATACGCAGTATTTT CASSVGTGEGYTQYF NA TRBV27 TRBD1 TRBJ2-3
TGTGCCAGTAGCCGAGCGTCCGGCTACACCTTC CASSRASGYTF NA TRBV19 NA TRBJ1-2